Here is one T cell receptor (beta chain) with its context. Its antigen remains unidentified. Base-call qualities are not available, and no considerably larger clone is one nucleotide away. The CDR3 has 10 amino acids, counting the end cysteine and phenylalanine. The read is trimmed to its CDR3 DNA, 30 bases read in frame from base 1. The germline V gene specifies SQVTM as CDR1 and ANQGSEA as CDR2. The trim is 6 bases for V and 4 bases for J, with a gap of 6 bases between the germline ends. The sample comes from a study of cytomegalovirus exposure and HLA in healthy donors (TCRdb year 2017). For the study in its entirety: According to a later analysis, one platform produced both the 120 validation repertoires and the 620 or so repertoires of the first cohort. The study aimed to test whether signatures of past pathogen exposure could be identified by cataloging public T cell receptors. A separate validation cohort of 100 to 150 different subjects was used in addition to the 666-subject first cohort. To predict cytomegalovirus infection status, the study combined high-throughput TCR immunosequencing, statistical association of individual TCRs with disease status, and machine learning.

Results and caveats for the whole study, not just this receptor: Across donors, most TCR sequences were observed very rarely, whereas some public TCRs were present in many individuals. A few of the identified cytomegalovirus-associated TCR beta chains were confirmed in vitro to be specific for cytomegalovirus antigens. A later analysis had no HLA typing for the validation cohort, so co-occurrence there was scored across all 110 or so repertoires. The study listed approximately 150 TCR beta chains as associated with cytomegalovirus. The authors suggested that the approach could potentially be extended to other disease states and immunological phenotypes. Of the cluster scores, roughly 93% were above 0 in a later analysis, which found that TCRs clustered in the first cohort also tended to co-occur in the 130 or so validation repertoires. The classifier was reported to diagnose cytomegalovirus status with high specificity and sensitivity in both the original cohort and the validation cohort.

The method behind the library was the immunoSEQ multiplex PCR assay. Regarding the original processing steps: A statistical classification framework was built to diagnose cytomegalovirus status from the catalog of TCR beta chain sequences. The table was pulled from immuneACCESS by TCRdb, which kept in-frame rearrangements only. Such tables lose some clones; where checked, under half of the loss comes from unresolved V genes, and the rest has no known cause. Clone size and the V and J calls come from that table; the DNA yielded D and trimming. The sample profile shows over 150,000 clones; 80% to 90% of them were found once. The ten biggest clones cover around 15% of the sample. The donors were included in the validation cohort of some 120 subjects, a group kept apart from the roughly 730-subject first cohort.

This clonotype was sampled from a woman under 40 in good health and CMV-seropositive. Sequencing used PBMCs. The sequence links TRBV29-1 to TRBJ1-1, with the identity of the D gene unclear. At the DNA level, the sequence is TGCAGCGTAATCGGCACTGAAGCTTTCTTT. Its translation is CSVIGTEAFF.